This TCR beta chain was profiled in a study of T cell repertoires and HLA-DP antigens. Study as a whole: Transduced HeLa cells presented HLA-DP to CD4+ T cells. Findings of the study overall: No separate analysis of naive versus memory CD4+ cells was done. Against both alloantigens, CD137+ clonality was similar, 0.3 to 0.45. Previously undetected clones averaged about 37% and 47% against the two alleles respectively.

Data came from immunoSEQ multiplex PCR; TCRdb stores just in-frame clones and leaves some out. The data show some 120,000 clones, over 90% seen once. Points on this clone: Its specificity is unknown.

Sequencing was performed on CD4+ T cells from PBMCs. This clonotype was obtained from a woman aged 18-29 years in good health and CMV-seronegative.

CDR3 protein: CATGATRGETQYF. The DNA of the CDR3 is TGTGCCACCGGGGCGACCCGCGGGGAGACCCAGTACTTC. This chain links TRBV15 with TRBJ2-5; D assignment may be TRBD1 or TRBD2 (5 bases each). Germline CDR1 LNHNV, CDR2 YYDKDF (reference sequence). The CDR3 has 13 amino acids. Between the trimmed V and J ends, which lost 8 bases and 5 bases, there was a span of 15 bases.